The 23 T cell receptor beta chains presented below share a single source sample, sequenced in a study of patients and donors after allogeneic stem cell transplantation. TCRdb ran MiXCR on the RT-PCR reads and lists one entry per CDR3 protein. The sample has fewer than 200,000 distinct CDR3 sequences; approximately 28% are singletons. Sequencing was done on a sample of blood, either unsorted or a sorted T cell fraction (not recorded which). These receptors all come from a human donor who was either an allogeneic HSCT recipient or a stem cell or donor lymphocyte infusion donor (not recorded which). It is not recorded whose cells these are; they may come from a transplant donor.

This sequence joins TRBV29-1 and TRBJ2-5; 11 bases are shared with TRBD2. Germline V lookup: CDR1 SQVTM, CDR2 ANQGSEA. The V and J ends lost 5 bases and 1 base, in that order; junction bases with no gene match: 6. The CDR3 is 15 amino acids. CDR3 in DNA: TGCAGCGTTAACCCGGGACTAGCGGTCCAAGAGACCCAGTACTTC. It specifies CSVNPGLAVQETQYF.

The chain uses TRBV6-2 or TRBV6-3 and TRBJ2-7; a possible D gene is TRBD2 (5 bases). This CDR3 has 13 residues. Trimming stripped 10 bases from V and 2 bases from J, with 15 bases between. Germline loops: CDR1 MNHEY, CDR2 SVGEGT. Here the CDR3 DNA reads TGTGCCACCCGGGATCCATTTCCCTACGAGCAGTACTTC. Its protein is CATRDPFPYEQYF.

The chain links TRBV25-1 to TRBJ1-2; TRBD1 agrees at 8 bases. CDR1 is MGHDK and CDR2 is SYGVNS in the germline V gene. CDR3 size: 15 residues. After removal of 4 bases from V and 1 base from J, the junction contained 5 bases not matched to a gene. The CDR3 sequence: CASSGQGALNYGYTF. The CDR3 DNA sequence: TGTGCCAGCAGTGGGCAGGGGGCGCTTAACTATGGCTACACCTTC.

This clonotype came up a few times. The chain carries TRBV20-1 and TRBJ2-7, with D perhaps assigned TRBD1 or TRBD2 (5 bases each). With 3 bases removed from V and 3 bases from J, the gap between germline ends came to 18 bases. The germline V gene has CDR1 DFQATT and CDR2 SNEGSKA (reference sequence). There are 15 residues in the CDR3. The CDR3 spells CSASRGLGSSYEQYF. CDR3 bases: TGCAGTGCTAGTAGGGGCCTGGGGAGTAGCTACGAGCAGTACTTC.

This clonotype was observed a few times. V and J are TRBV29-1 and TRBJ1-1, with a tentative D call TRBD1 (5 bases). The CDR3 sequence is 16 residues long. The V and J ends lost 3 bases and 1 base respectively, with 18 bases between them. Germline-derived CDR1 and CDR2 are SQVTM and ANQGSEA. CDR3 nucleotide sequence: TGCAGCGTTGAGAAAGACAGCCTCACCCCGAACACTGAAGCTTTCTTT. Amino acids: CSVEKDSLTPNTEAFF.

This clonotype has just a few counts. This chain links TRBV6-5 with TRBJ1-1, with a tentative D call TRBD1 (5 bases). The germline V gene has CDR1 MNHEY and CDR2 SVGAGI. With 2 bases removed from V and 1 base from J, the gap between germline ends came to 11 bases. The CDR3 covers 15 residues. In DNA form, the CDR3 reads TGTGCCAGCAGTTACGGGGGGAGCCGGAACACTGAAGCTTTCTTT. Translation: CASSYGGSRNTEAFF.

The V gene is TRBV3-1, the J gene TRBJ1-1, with D possibly TRBD1 on 5 matching bases. V dropped 5 bases and J dropped 0 bases, with 7 bases sitting between them. The germline V gene has CDR1 LGHDT and CDR2 YNNKEL (reference sequence). The CDR3 is made up of 13 amino acids. The CDR3 is CASSEGLNTEAFF. CDR3 DNA sequence: TGTGCCAGCAGCGAGGGACTGAACACTGAAGCTTTCTTT.

J is TRBJ2-7 and V is TRBV20-1; a weak D match, TRBD1 (5 bases). The germline gives CDR1 DFQATT, CDR2 SNEGSKA (reference sequence). The CDR3 has 16 residues. The V end was cut by 0 bases, the J end by 0 bases, with 15 bases between. CDR3 DNA: TGCAGTGCTAGAGATCTGGACCACAGGAGCTCCTACGAGCAGTACTTC. Protein: CSARDLDHRSSYEQYF.

This chain connects TRBV20-1 to TRBJ2-2, with 8 positions matching TRBD1. The CDR3 consists of 16 residues. With 5 bases clipped from V and 5 bases from J, the junction kept 13 bases outside the gene matches. Per the germline V gene, CDR1 is DFQATT and CDR2 is SNEGSKA (reference sequence). In DNA form, the CDR3 reads TGCAGTGCTTCGGACAGGGACCGACTGGGGACCGGGGAGCTGTTTTTT. It codes for CSASDRDRLGTGELFF.

This clonotype was seen a handful of times. The V call is TRBV9, the J call TRBJ2-7, with D possibly TRBD1 on 5 matching bases. This CDR3 comprises 12 residues. CDR1 and CDR2 from the germline V gene are SGDLS and YYNGEE. V dropped 7 bases and J dropped 5 bases, with 13 bases sitting between them. The CDR3 bases are TGTGCCAGCGCGGACAATCGGCACGAGCAGTACTTC. It yields the protein CASADNRHEQYF.

In this sample, this clonotype turned up a few times. The rearrangement joins TRBV11-2 to TRBJ1-4; a possible D gene is TRBD1 (5 bases). V dropped 5 bases and J dropped 6 bases, with 10 bases sitting between them. Germline lookup yields CDR1 SGHAT and CDR2 FQNNGV. This CDR3 has 13 residues. For the CDR3, the DNA is TGTGCCAGCAGCCGGGGGTTGGATGAAAAACTGTTTTTT. Translation: CASSRGLDEKLFF.

The chain carries TRBV20-1 and TRBJ1-5, with TRBD1 matching over 8 bases. V lost 0 bases, J lost 7 bases, and 17 bases stayed unmatched. Looked up from germline, CDR1 is DFQATT and CDR2 is SNEGSKA (reference sequence). The CDR3 spans 18 residues. The CDR3: CSARDLRGRRWSRQPQHF. CDR3 DNA sequence: TGCAGTGCTAGAGATCTCAGGGGGCGAAGGTGGTCCAGGCAGCCCCAGCATTTT.

This chain uses TRBV5-1 with TRBJ2-3; D is perhaps TRBD2 (6 bases). Germline values: CDR1 SGHRS, CDR2 YFSETQ. The CDR3 has 16 amino acids. V lost 1 base to trimming and J lost 2 bases, with 14 bases between them. CDR3 sequence reads: CASSLIPRGTTDTQYF. The CDR3 DNA sequence: TGCGCCAGCAGCTTGATTCCGCGGGGCACCACAGATACGCAGTATTTT.

The V call is TRBV4-3, the J call TRBJ2-5, with D hard to call. The CDR3 spans 14 residues. The ends were cut back, 2 bases at V and 5 bases at J, with 12 bases in the middle. Germline CDR1 LGHNA, CDR2 YSLEER. The CDR3 bases are TGCGCCAGCAGCCAAATTTTGCTAGGGGAGACCCAGTACTTC. Translated, it gives CASSQILLGETQYF.

This clonotype was found a few times. The chain employs TRBV9 and TRBJ2-1; D assignment may be TRBD1 or TRBD2 (8 bases each). The CDR3 is 19 amino acids. The V gene's germline CDR1 is SGDLS and CDR2 YYNGEE. Deletions cut 1 base from V and 4 bases from J, with 24 bases between. The chain's CDR3 is CASSVLDRALAGGYNEQFF. CDR3 in DNA: TGTGCCAGCAGCGTATTGGACAGGGCGCTAGCGGGCGGTTACAATGAGCAGTTCTTC.

This clonotype was found a few times. V is TRBV4-3 and J is TRBJ2-5, with no clear D. The V end lost 1 base, the J end lost 5 bases, and 17 bases lay between the germline ends. This CDR3 region has 16 residues. Germline assignment: CDR1 LGHNA and CDR2 YSLEER. CDR3 region: CASSQGVVLGSETQYF. The CDR3 DNA sequence: TGCGCCAGCAGCCAAGGAGTGGTCCTAGGTTCCGAGACCCAGTACTTC.

J is TRBJ2-3 and V is TRBV4-3; D possibly matches TRBD1 or TRBD2 (5 bases each). The CDR3 is 13 amino acids. Deletions cut 4 bases from V and 6 bases from J, with 11 bases between. Germline V gene sequence: CDR1 LGHNA, CDR2 YSLEER. The CDR3 spells CASSPRAGDTQYF. The CDR3, as DNA: TGCGCCAGCAGCCCCAGGGCGGGCGATACGCAGTATTTT.

The chain uses TRBV29-1 and TRBJ2-7; 10 bases are a match to TRBD1. The germline gives CDR1 SQVTM, CDR2 ANQGSEA. The CDR3 spans 14 residues. The CDR3 here is CRVTPDRGLNEQYF. CDR3 sequence (DNA): TGCAGAGTTACGCCTGACAGGGGGCTTAACGAGCAGTACTTC.

The rearrangement joins TRBV12-3 or TRBV12-4 to TRBJ2-1, with D hard to call. CDR3 length: 13 residues. Trimming removed 3 bases from V and 7 bases from J, with 10 bases in between. CDR3 region: CASSFLVWNEQFF. The CDR3 DNA reads as TGTGCCAGCAGTTTTTTAGTTTGGAATGAGCAGTTCTTC.

This clonotype was seen once. The genes are TRBV6-5 and TRBJ2-5; D ambiguous. The CDR3 runs to 14 residues. V dropped 4 bases and J dropped 2 bases, with 11 bases sitting between them. Germline CDR1 MNHEY, CDR2 SVGAGI. CDR3 amino acids: CASSCMRAQETQYF. Here the CDR3 DNA reads TGTGCCAGCAGTTGCATGAGAGCTCAAGAGACCCAGTACTTC.

This clonotype was observed many times. This chain uses TRBV28 with TRBJ1-2; 7 bases are a match to TRBD1. V was clipped by 6 bases and J by 3 bases; unmatched bases: 10. This CDR3 is built from 15 residues. Germline V gives CDR1 MDHEN, CDR2 SYDVKM. The DNA for the CDR3 is TGTGCCAGCAGCTCAGGACAGGCTTGGTACTATGGCTACACCTTC. Protein: CASSSGQAWYYGYTF.

This clonotype was observed a few times. The genes are TRBV7-2 and TRBJ1-1; the D is unclear. The CDR3 loop spans 14 amino acids. Trimming removed 5 bases at V and 5 bases at J, with 15 bases between. Per the germline V gene, CDR1 is SGHTA and CDR2 is FQGNSA. CDR3 protein: CASSTERVGTEAFF. For the CDR3, the DNA is TGTGCCAGCAGCACCGAAAGGGTGGGGACTGAAGCTTTCTTT.

This clonotype was seen ten or more times. The rearrangement links TRBV6-2 or TRBV6-3 to TRBJ1-5; unclear D gene. CDR1 MNHEY and CDR2 SVGEGT come from the germline V gene. The CDR3 is 14 amino acids. V was clipped by 5 bases and J by 0 bases, with 8 bases between them. The CDR3 bases are TGTGCCAGCAGTCGGGTCCGTAGCAATCAGCCCCAGCATTTT. This sequence encodes CASSRVRSNQPQHF.